This entry lists 20 T cell receptor beta chains sequenced from one sample in a study of cytomegalovirus exposure and HLA in healthy donors. Assay: immunoSEQ multiplex PCR; the TCRdb copy retains only in-frame clones and omits some. Counted here are over 75,000 clones, roughly 85% occurring once; the ten biggest clones make up roughly 20%. The source material was PBMCs. Every receptor here comes from a man in his late teens or twenties in good health and CMV-seropositive.

This chain connects TRBV19 to TRBJ1-1; D call uncertain. The germline V and J ends were trimmed by 3 bases and 1 base, with 6 bases remaining between them. CDR3 length: 13 residues. Germline V gene data show CDR1 as LNHDA and CDR2 as SQIVND (reference sequence). The CDR3 loop is CASSISRNTEAFF. The CDR3 bases are TGTGCCAGTAGTATTAGTAGGAACACTGAAGCTTTCTTT.

This clone was counted between two and nine times. The J gene is TRBJ2-5, the V gene TRBV14, with 9 positions matching TRBD2. Germline lookup yields CDR1 SGHDN and CDR2 FVKESK. Losses at the gene ends were 3 bases for V and 8 bases for J; bases not matched to a gene: 10. The CDR3 extends over 15 amino acids. CDR3 protein: CASSQTTSGRTTQYF. The DNA of the CDR3 is TGTGCCAGCAGCCAGACTACTAGCGGGCGTACAACCCAGTACTTC.

This clone was seen only a few times. V and J are TRBV11-2 and TRBJ2-7, with 12 bases matching TRBD2. The CDR3 loop spans 15 amino acids. Germline CDR1 SGHAT, CDR2 FQNNGV. With 7 bases clipped from V and 6 bases from J, the junction kept 10 bases outside the gene matches. CDR3 DNA sequence: TGTGCCAGCATCCCGACTAGCGGGAGTGCGGGCGAGCAGTACTTC. Amino acid sequence: CASIPTSGSAGEQYF.

The gene calls are TRBV19 and TRBJ1-1, with unresolved D. The CDR3 runs 16 residues. V shed 1 base and J shed 5 bases, with 17 bases lying between them. Germline CDR1 and CDR2: LNHDA and SQIVND (reference sequence). The CDR3 coding sequence is TGTGCCAGTAGTATAGGGGTTTCGGGGAGGGCGACTGAAGCTTTCTTT. Protein product: CASSIGVSGRATEAFF.

This clone was seen just once. V gene TRBV6-4 combines with J gene TRBJ2-1; 14 bases line up with TRBD2. V dropped 5 bases and J dropped 5; count of bases not matched to a gene: 2. CDR3 length: 15 residues. CDR1 MRHNA and CDR2 SNTAGT come from the germline V gene. CDR3 sequence reads: CASSPGLAGDNEQFF. CDR3 nucleotide sequence: TGTGCCAGCAGTCCGGGACTAGCGGGAGACAATGAGCAGTTCTTC.

The gene calls are TRBV6-6 and TRBJ2-4; D not resolved. The CDR3 runs 12 residues. V dropped 6 bases and J dropped 0 bases, with 3 bases sitting between them. Germline V CDR1 and CDR2: MNHNY, SVGAGI (reference sequence). As DNA, the CDR3 is TGTGCCAGCAGCCTAGCCAAAAACATTCAGTACTTC. This sequence encodes CASSLAKNIQYF.

The chain carries TRBV12-1 and TRBJ2-7; TRBD1 is the table's D call, not checked against the DNA. TRBV12-1 is assigned pseudogene status. The CDR3 covers 18 residues. The CDR3 region has the DNA TGTGCCAGCAGCCAAACCCCGGGACACCACACTTTCTCCTACGAGCAGTACGTC. This encodes CASSQTPGHHTFSYEQYV.

The chain uses TRBV30 and TRBJ2-7, with 7 positions matching TRBD1. The J segment lost 3 bases and the V segment lost 4 bases, leaving 9 bases of the junction unmatched. This CDR3 comprises 14 residues. The germline V gene has CDR1 GTSNPN and CDR2 SVGIG (reference sequence). The CDR3 DNA reads TGTGCCTGGAAAGTGGGGACAGCGTACTACGAGCAGTACTTC. Translation gives CAWKVGTAYYEQYF. The variable domain in full, completed from reference TRBV30 and TRBJ2-7, reads SQTIHQWPATLVQPVGSPLSLECTVEGTSNPNLYWYRQAAGRGLQLLFYSVGIGQISSEVPQNLSASRPQDRQFILSSKKLLLSDSGFYLCAWKVGTAYYEQYFGPGTRLTVT.

The chain employs TRBV2 and TRBJ2-1; 11 nucleotides match TRBD2. In germline, CDR1 is SNHLY, CDR2 FYNNEI. CDR3 length: 15 residues. Losses at the gene ends were 9 bases for V and 4 bases for J; bases not matched to a gene: 8. This CDR3 reads CARDTGTSGYNEQFF. CDR3 bases: TGTGCCAGAGATACCGGGACTAGCGGTTACAATGAGCAGTTCTTC.

This rearrangement joins TRBV30 to TRBJ2-5; 10 bases agree with TRBD2. The CDR3 totals 15 residues. The J segment lost 5 bases and the V segment lost 0 bases, leaving 6 bases of the junction unmatched. CDR1 is GTSNPN and CDR2 is SVGIG in the germline V gene (reference sequence). CDR3 coding DNA: TGTGCCTGGAGTGTAGGTCTAGCGGGAGTCGAGACCCAGTACTTC. This gives the protein CAWSVGLAGVETQYF. The full variable domain, its missing parts supplied by reference TRBV30 and TRBJ2-5, is SQTIHQWPATLVQPVGSPLSLECTVEGTSNPNLYWYRQAAGRGLQLLFYSVGIGQISSEVPQNLSASRPQDRQFILSSKKLLLSDSGFYLCAWSVGLAGVETQYFGPGTRLLVL.

The chain carries TRBV5-1 and TRBJ2-6, with no clear D. Germline V CDR1 and CDR2: SGHRS, YFSETQ. The CDR3 is 16 amino acids. Trimming stripped 0 bases from V and 3 bases from J, with 10 bases between. CDR3 loop: CASSLEVNYGANVLTF. CDR3 in DNA: TGCGCCAGCAGCTTGGAGGTAAACTATGGGGCCAACGTCCTGACTTTC. Full variable domain (rest looked up from reference TRBV5-1 and TRBJ2-6): KAGVTQTPRYLIKTRGQQVTLSCSPISGHRSVSWYQQTPGQGLQFLFEYFSETQRNKGNFPGRFSGRQFSNSRSEMNVSTLELGDSALYLCASSLEVNYGANVLTFGAGSRLTVL.

This clone was recorded a few times. This chain uses TRBV30 with TRBJ2-2, with 8 bases identical to TRBD1. Germline V CDR1 and CDR2: GTSNPN, SVGIG (reference sequence). V gave up 8 bases and J gave up 7 bases; unmatched junction bases: 6. CDR3 length equals 12 residues. The CDR3 DNA reads as TGTGCCCGCTCACAGGGGGTCGGGGAGCTGTTTTTT. This gives the protein CARSQGVGELFF. Full variable domain (remainder filled in from reference TRBV30 and TRBJ2-2): SQTIHQWPATLVQPVGSPLSLECTVEGTSNPNLYWYRQAAGRGLQLLFYSVGIGQISSEVPQNLSASRPQDRQFILSSKKLLLSDSGFYLCARSQGVGELFFGEGSRLTVL.

This clone appeared many times. The chain combines TRBV25-1 with TRBJ1-1; unclear D gene. The CDR3 has 14 residues. Germline assignment: CDR1 MGHDK and CDR2 SYGVNS. V was shortened by 3 bases and J by 4 bases, with 12 bases between the two germline ends. In nucleotides, the CDR3 is TGTGCCAGCAGTGATCATGAGGAGAGCACTGAAGCTTTCTTT. Its translation is CASSDHEESTEAFF.

The V and J genes are TRBV9 and TRBJ2-7, with 7 bases identical to TRBD1. Trimming took 4 bases from V and 1 from J; bases not matched to a gene: 11. This CDR3 region has 16 residues. Germline CDR1 SGDLS, CDR2 YYNGEE. This chain's CDR3 is CASSPSSGTASYEQYF. The CDR3 nucleotides read TGTGCCAGCAGCCCCAGCTCCGGGACAGCGTCCTACGAGCAGTACTTC.

The chain uses TRBV2 and TRBJ1-1; D unresolved. The CDR3 is 13 residues long. Trimming cost V 8 bases and J 1 base, with 11 bases left between them. Germline-derived CDR1 and CDR2 are SNHLY and FYNNEI. The CDR3 is CASRTESNTEAFF. The CDR3 DNA is TGTGCCAGCCGCACTGAATCGAACACTGAAGCTTTCTTT.

The gene calls are TRBV25-1 and TRBJ2-1; possibly TRBD2 for D (6 bases). The V and J ends lost 1 base and 4 bases respectively, with 8 bases between them. This CDR3 is built from 14 residues. Germline assignment: CDR1 MGHDK and CDR2 SYGVNS. Here the CDR3 DNA reads TGTGCCAGCAGTGAATCGGCGGGGTACAATGAGCAGTTCTTC. It yields the protein CASSESAGYNEQFF.

The chain is built from TRBV19 and TRBJ2-2; possibly TRBD1 for D (6 bases). The CDR3 sequence is 17 residues long. V was pared by 5 bases and J by 4 bases, with 20 bases between. Looked up from germline, CDR1 is LNHDA and CDR2 is SQIVND (reference sequence). CDR3 region: CASSAKGQGRGTGELFF. As DNA, the CDR3 is TGTGCCAGTAGTGCCAAGGGGCAGGGGAGAGGCACCGGGGAGCTGTTTTTT.

The rearrangement uses TRBV11-2 and TRBJ2-1; 9 nucleotides agree with TRBD2. The germline V gene encodes CDR1 SGHAT and CDR2 FQNNGV. The CDR3 loop spans 15 amino acids. V lost 5 bases and J lost 0; bases outside the gene matches: 2. The CDR3 coding sequence is TGTGCCAGCAGCGTTAGCGGGAGCTCCTACAATGAGCAGTTCTTC. Amino acid sequence: CASSVSGSSYNEQFF.

The V call is TRBV21-1, the J call TRBJ1-4; the table's D call TRBD1 went unverified against the DNA. TRBV21-1 is a pseudogene segment. The CDR3 extends over 18 amino acids. The CDR3 DNA reads as TGTGCCAGCAGCAAAGAACCGACAGGCCTGCAAACTAATGAAAAACTGTTTTTT. It encodes CASSKEPTGLQTNEKLFF.

The chain employs TRBV18 and TRBJ2-7; 9 bases match TRBD1. Germline V gene lookup returns CDR1 KGHSH and CDR2 LQKENI. This CDR3 contains 15 residues. Trimming cost V 3 bases and J 1 base; bases outside gene matches: 4. The CDR3 spells CASSPGQGSSYEQYV. The CDR3 nucleotides are TGTGCCAGCTCACCGGGACAGGGCTCATCCTACGAGCAGTACGTC.